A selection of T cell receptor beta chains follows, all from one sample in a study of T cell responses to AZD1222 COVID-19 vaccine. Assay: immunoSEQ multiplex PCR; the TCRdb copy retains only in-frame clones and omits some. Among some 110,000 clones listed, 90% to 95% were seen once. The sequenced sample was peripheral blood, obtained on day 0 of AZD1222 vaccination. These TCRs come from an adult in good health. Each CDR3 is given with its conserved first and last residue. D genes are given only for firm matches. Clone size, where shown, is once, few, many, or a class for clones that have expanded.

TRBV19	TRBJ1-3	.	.	TGTGCCAGTAGTGTGGGGGCAAGCTCTGGAAACACCATATATTTT	CASSVGASSGNTIYF
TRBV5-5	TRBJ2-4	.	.	TGTGCCAGCAGCCTGAGAAGGGAGGACCCCAAAAACATTCAGTACTTC	CASSLRREDPKNIQYF
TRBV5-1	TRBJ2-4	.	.	TGCGCCAGCAGCTTAGACGGGAACATTCAGTACTTC	CASSLDGNIQYF
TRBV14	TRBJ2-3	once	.	TGTGCCAGCAGCCAAGATTGGGGAAACAAGTATTTT	CASSQDWGNKYF
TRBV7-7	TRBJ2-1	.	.	TGTGCCAGCAGCTTATCCCTTGCCGACAATGAGCAGTTCTTC	CASSLSLADNEQFF
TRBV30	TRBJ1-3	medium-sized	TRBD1	TGTGCCTGGAGCCCCGGGACAGGCGGAAACACCATATATTTT	CAWSPGTGGNTIYF
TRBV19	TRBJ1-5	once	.	TGTGCCAGTACGACAGGTGGCCAGCCCCAGCATTTT	CASTTGGQPQHF
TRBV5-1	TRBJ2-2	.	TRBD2	TGCGCCAGCAGACTGGGACTAGCGGGAGGTATCGGGGAGCTGTTTTTT	CASRLGLAGGIGELFF
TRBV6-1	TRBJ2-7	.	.	TGTGCCAGCAGTGAAGCAAATCGGGGGGCCCACTACGAGCAGTACTTC	CASSEANRGAHYEQYF
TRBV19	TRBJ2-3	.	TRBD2	TGTGCCAGTAGTCACCCAGCGGGAGGGACCACAGATACGCAGTATTTT	CASSHPAGGTTDTQYF